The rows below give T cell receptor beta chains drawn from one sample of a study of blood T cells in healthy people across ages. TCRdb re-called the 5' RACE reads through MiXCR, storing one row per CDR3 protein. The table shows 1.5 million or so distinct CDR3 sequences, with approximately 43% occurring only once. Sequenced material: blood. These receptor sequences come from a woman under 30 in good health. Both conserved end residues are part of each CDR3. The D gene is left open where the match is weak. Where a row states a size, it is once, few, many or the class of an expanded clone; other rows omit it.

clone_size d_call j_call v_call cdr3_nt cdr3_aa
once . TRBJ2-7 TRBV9 TGTGCCAGCAGCGTAGTAGGTGACAGTATGCACGAGCAGTACTTC CASSVVGDSMHEQYF
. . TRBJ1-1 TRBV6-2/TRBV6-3 TGTGCCAGCAGTTACGTAACGACCGGTGAAGCTTTCTTT CASSYVTTGEAFF
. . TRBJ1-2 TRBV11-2 TGTGCCAGCAGCTTATTCGGGAGCTACACCTTC CASSLFGSYTF
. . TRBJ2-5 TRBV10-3 TGTGCCATCAGTGAAAGGGGGGCCCAAGAGACCCAGTACTTC CAISERGAQETQYF
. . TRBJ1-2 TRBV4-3 TGCGCCAGCAGCCAAGATCATCGGGGAGCCTATGGCTACACCTTC CASSQDHRGAYGYTF
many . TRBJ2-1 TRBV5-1 TGCGCCAGCAGCTCCCCAAGCTCCTACAATGAGCAGTTCTTC CASSSPSSYNEQFF
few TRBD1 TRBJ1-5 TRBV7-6 TGTGCCAGCAGCTTCGGACAGGGTTCCCAGCCCCAGCATTTT CASSFGQGSQPQHF
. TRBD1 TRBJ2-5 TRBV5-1 TGCGCCAGCAGCTTGGGACAGGGGGCGAATCTAGCGGAGACCCAGTACTTC CASSLGQGANLAETQYF
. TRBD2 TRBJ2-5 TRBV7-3 TGTGCCAGCAGCTCAATAGGTAGCGGGAGAAACAATGAGCAGTACTTC CASSSIGSGRNNEQYF
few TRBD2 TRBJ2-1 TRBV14 TGTGCCAGCAGCCAAACCCTAGCGGGGCATTCCTACAATGAGCAGTTCTTC CASSQTLAGHSYNEQFF
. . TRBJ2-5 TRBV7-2 TGTGCCAGCAGCAAAAATCGGGGGGGACAGGAGACCCAGTACTTC CASSKNRGGQETQYF
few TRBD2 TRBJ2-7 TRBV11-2 TGTGCCAGCAGCTTCGCTGTGGGGACTAGCGTTACCTACGAGCAGTACTTC CASSFAVGTSVTYEQYF
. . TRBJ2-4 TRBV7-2 TGTGCCAGCAGCTTAGTCGGCGGGCTGGAGCAGTACTTC CASSLVGGLEQYF
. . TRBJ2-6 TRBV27 TGTGCCAGCAGTTTCTCCTACTCTGGGGCCAACGTCCTGACTTTC CASSFSYSGANVLTF
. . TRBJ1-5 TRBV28 TGTGCCAGCAGTCCTTCGGGCCTCGGCCCCGATCAGCCCCAGCATTTT CASSPSGLGPDQPQHF
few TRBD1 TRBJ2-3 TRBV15 TGTGCCACCAGCAGAGGGACAGGGTTAACAGATACGCAGTATTTT CATSRGTGLTDTQYF
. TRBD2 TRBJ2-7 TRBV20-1 TGCAGTGCCAAGGGACTAGCGGGAGCTTACGAGCAGTACTTC CSAKGLAGAYEQYF
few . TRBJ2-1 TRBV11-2 TGTGCCAGCAGCTTACCGGTCCTTGGGCTCACGCTGTTCTTC CASSLPVLGLTLFF
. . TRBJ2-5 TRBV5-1 TGCGCCAGCAGCTTGGATAACAGCGTTCGAGAGACCCAGTACTTC CASSLDNSVRETQYF
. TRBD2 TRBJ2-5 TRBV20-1 TGCAGTGCTGAGGATCTAGCGGGCTTCCAAGAGACCCAGTACTTC CSAEDLAGFQETQYF
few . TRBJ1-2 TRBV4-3 TGCGCCAGCAGCCAAGATACCCCCTCCTATGGCTACACCTTC CASSQDTPSYGYTF
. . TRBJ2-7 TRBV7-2 TGTGCCAGCAGCTTAGGATATCCCGTGAGACAAAACTACGAGCAGTACTTC CASSLGYPVRQNYEQYF
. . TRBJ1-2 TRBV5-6 TGTGCCAGCAGCTTGGTCATGGTAGGGTCCGAGGATGGCTACACCTTC CASSLVMVGSEDGYTF